Below, 15 T cell receptor beta chains from the same sample are listed, as sequenced in a study of vaccination and CD4 T cells after COVID-19 (dated by TCRdb to the early 2020s). Taken with the paper, the label for treatment or condition translates to: approximately 10-day PBMC culture with coronavirus spike peptide pools or control peptides (ViraFEST assay). These receptors have no known antigen. The library was prepared using PCR. The instrument was an Illumina iSeq 100. At the Johns Hopkins FTIC core, DNA from the cultured CD4+ T cells underwent TCR sequencing with the Oncomine TCR Beta short-read assay. The public reads were reprocessed in TCRdb via fastp at Q25 and MiXCR, keeping in-frame beta chains. Identical CDR3 protein sequences are pooled into one entry, listed with their most common genes and DNA. The sample table records about 5,600 distinct CDR3 sequences; approximately 44% of these occur just once. The ten top clones hold 11% of the sample.

Sequenced material: CD4+ T cells from blood, cultured in vitro. Every receptor here comes from a human donor who had recovered from COVID-19.

In this sample, this clonotype turned up a few times. The chain links TRBV7-9 to TRBJ2-7; TRBD1 agrees at 7 bases. Germline-derived CDR1 and CDR2 are SEHNR and FQNEAQ (reference sequence). With 5 bases clipped from V and 1 base from J, the junction kept 5 bases outside the gene matches. CDR3 length: 14 amino acids. CDR3 sequence (DNA): TGTGCCAGCAGCCCAACAGGGGAATCCTACGAGCAGTACTTC. It codes for CASSPTGESYEQYF.

The gene calls are TRBV7-8 and TRBJ2-5; D is perhaps TRBD1 or TRBD2 (5 bases each). In germline, CDR1 is SGHVS, CDR2 FQNEAQ. V gave up 3 bases and J gave up 6 bases, with 17 bases separating them. The CDR3 consists of 15 residues. CDR3 sequence: CASSFRVEGRKTQYF. As DNA, the CDR3 is TGTGCCAGCAGCTTTAGGGTTGAGGGGCGAAAGACCCAGTACTTC.

This clonotype was recorded only once. The chain joins TRBV5-6 to TRBJ1-2; 7 positions match TRBD1. Germline V gene data show CDR1 as SGHDT and CDR2 as YYEEEE. The CDR3 runs 13 residues. J was trimmed by 4 bases and V by 4 bases; bases with no gene match: 4. The CDR3 DNA follows: TGTGCCAGCAGCCAGGACAGGCCCTATGGCTACACCTTC. Translation gives CASSQDRPYGYTF.

This clonotype was counted a few times. The CDR3 sequence: CSARTVSYEQYF. CDR3 in DNA: TGCAGTGCACGGACGGTCTCCTACGAGCAGTACTTC. The rearrangement links TRBV20-1 to TRBJ2-7; no clear D gene. The CDR3 spans 12 residues. Trimming left V 6 bases short and J 0 bases short, with 9 bases between. Per germline, CDR1 DFQATT and CDR2 SNEGSKA (reference sequence).

A few counts support this clonotype. CDR3 in amino acids: CSARGWDNSYEQYF. CDR3 sequence (DNA): TGCAGTGCTAGAGGTTGGGACAACTCCTACGAGCAGTACTTC. V and J are TRBV20-1 and TRBJ2-7, with TRBD1 as a possible D gene (6 bases). Looked up from germline, CDR1 is DFQATT and CDR2 is SNEGSKA (reference sequence). V gave up 1 base and J gave up 0 bases, with 10 bases separating them. The CDR3 loop spans 14 amino acids.

This clonotype was counted a few times. The chain employs TRBV6-1 and TRBJ1-5; D remains unclear. V lost 6 bases to trimming and J lost 6 bases, with 9 bases between them. The CDR3 extends over 12 amino acids. Germline assignment: CDR1 MNHNS and CDR2 SASEGT. The chain's CDR3 is CASRARPQPQHF. The DNA of the CDR3 is TGTGCCAGCAGGGCCAGGCCTCAGCCCCAGCATTTT.

As regards this clonotype: One end of the junction fails to match germline, which may point to a read error. The chain uses TRBV6-1 and TRBJ2-7, with D hard to call. Germline V gives CDR1 MNHNS, CDR2 SASEGT. This CDR3 is built from 11 residues. The CDR3 DNA follows: TGTGCCAGCAGCGAAGGTGTCGAGCAGTACTTC. Its protein product is CASSEGVEQYF.

This chain uses TRBV20-1 with TRBJ1-2; 7 nucleotides agree with TRBD1. The CDR3 sequence is 14 residues long. The V and J ends lost 3 bases and 0 bases, in that order; junction bases with no gene match: 4. Germline lookup yields CDR1 DFQATT and CDR2 SNEGSKA (reference sequence). CDR3 nucleotide sequence: TGCAGTGCTAGGACAGGGTTTACTAACTATGGCTACACCTTC. It specifies CSARTGFTNYGYTF.

In this sample, this clonotype turned up a few times. The chain recombines TRBV7-9 with TRBJ2-5; D is possibly TRBD2 (7 bases). Trimming took 6 bases from V and 5 from J, leaving 19 bases between them. Germline values: CDR1 SEHNR, CDR2 FQNEAQ (reference sequence). The CDR3 consists of 15 residues. The CDR3 DNA is TGTGCCAGCAGTCCAACAGGGAGGGCACCGGAGACCCAGTACTTC. It translates to CASSPTGRAPETQYF.

This clonotype is large within its sample. The gene calls are TRBV20-1 and TRBJ1-2; 10 bases map to TRBD1. The CDR3 sequence is 13 residues long. V was clipped by 6 bases and J by 0 bases; unmatched bases: 1. CDR1 DFQATT and CDR2 SNEGSKA come from the germline V gene (reference sequence). CDR3 protein: CSAGQGANYGYTF. CDR3 DNA sequence: TGCAGTGCAGGACAGGGGGCTAACTATGGCTACACCTTC.

The chain carries TRBV7-9 and TRBJ2-7; D not certain. The CDR3 runs to 12 residues. The germline V and J ends were trimmed by 5 bases and 2 bases, with 7 bases remaining between them. In germline, CDR1 is SEHNR, CDR2 FQNEAQ (reference sequence). CDR3 sequence (DNA): TGTGCCAGCAGCCCCCGGGCCTACGAGCAGTACTTC. Encoded protein: CASSPRAYEQYF.

The table lists this clonotype with a few counts. The V gene is TRBV5-6, the J gene TRBJ2-5; D gene unclear. CDR1 and CDR2 from the germline V gene are SGHDT and YYEEEE. The V end was cut by 0 bases, the J end by 7 bases, with 10 bases between. This CDR3 is built from 13 residues. Here the CDR3 reads CASSLGQDLTQYF. The CDR3 region has the DNA TGTGCCAGCAGCTTGGGACAAGACTTGACCCAGTACTTC.

V and J are TRBV10-3 and TRBJ1-6; D possibly corresponds to TRBD1 (5 bases). This CDR3 comprises 15 residues. V was cut by 4 bases and J by 9 bases, with 16 bases left in between. The germline V gene encodes CDR1 ENHRY and CDR2 SYGVKD. This CDR3 reads CAISGRALGGSPLHF. The CDR3 DNA reads TGTGCCATCAGTGGCCGGGCCTTGGGGGGTTCACCCCTCCACTTT.

By its share, this clonotype is large (0.1 to 1%). CDR3 loop: CSASKGEGQHF. DNA of the CDR3: TGCAGTGCTAGCAAGGGGGAAGGGCAGCATTTT. The chain recombines TRBV20-1 with TRBJ1-5; TRBD1 is a possible D gene (6 bases). The germline V and J ends were trimmed by 3 bases and 13 bases, with 13 bases remaining between them. The V gene's germline CDR1 is DFQATT and CDR2 SNEGSKA (reference sequence). The CDR3 sequence is 11 residues long.

This rearrangement joins TRBV7-3 to TRBJ1-1, with D hard to call. V lost 5 bases, J lost 4 bases, and 11 bases lay in between. CDR1 SGHTA and CDR2 FQGTGA come from the germline V gene. The CDR3 has 13 amino acids. CDR3 amino acids: CASSPPQSTEAFF. The CDR3 region has the DNA TGTGCCAGCAGCCCCCCCCAGAGCACTGAAGCTTTCTTT.